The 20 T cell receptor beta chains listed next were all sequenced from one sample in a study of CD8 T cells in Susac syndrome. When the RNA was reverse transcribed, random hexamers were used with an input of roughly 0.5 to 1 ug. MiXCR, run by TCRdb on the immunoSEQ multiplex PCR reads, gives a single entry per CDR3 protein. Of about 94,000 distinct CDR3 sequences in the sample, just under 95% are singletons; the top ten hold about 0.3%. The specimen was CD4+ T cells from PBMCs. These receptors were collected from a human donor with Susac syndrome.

The CDR3 DNA sequence: TGTGCCAGCAGCTGGGGACTTCAGCAGTATTTT. Its protein is CASSWGLQQYF. The chain uses TRBV5-6 and TRBJ2-3, with TRBD2 as a possible D gene (6 bases). The CDR3 runs 11 residues. The germline V gene has CDR1 SGHDT and CDR2 YYEEEE. The germline V and J ends were trimmed by 3 bases and 11 bases, with 10 bases remaining between them.

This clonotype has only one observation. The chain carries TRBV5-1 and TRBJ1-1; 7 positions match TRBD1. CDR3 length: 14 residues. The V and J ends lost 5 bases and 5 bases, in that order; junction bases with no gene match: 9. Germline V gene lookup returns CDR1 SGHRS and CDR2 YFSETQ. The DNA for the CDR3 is TGCGCCAGCAGTTCCCAGGGGGGCCAGACTGAAGCTTTCTTT. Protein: CASSSQGGQTEAFF. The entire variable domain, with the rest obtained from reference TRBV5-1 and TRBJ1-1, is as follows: KAGVTQTPRYLIKTRGQQVTLSCSPISGHRSVSWYQQTPGQGLQFLFEYFSETQRNKGNFPGRFSGRQFSNSRSEMNVSTLELGDSALYLCASSSQGGQTEAFFGQGTRLTVV.

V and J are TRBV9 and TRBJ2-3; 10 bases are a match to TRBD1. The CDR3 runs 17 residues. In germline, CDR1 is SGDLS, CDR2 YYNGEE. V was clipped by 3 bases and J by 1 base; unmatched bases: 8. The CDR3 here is CASSEKTGTGGTDTQYF. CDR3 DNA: TGTGCCAGCAGCGAAAAGACCGGGACAGGGGGCACAGATACGCAGTATTTT.

DNA of the CDR3: TGCGCCAGCAGCCAGGACCACAATGAGCAGTTCTTC. Protein: CASSQDHNEQFF. The gene calls are TRBV4-1 and TRBJ2-1; D gene unclear. Trimming shortened V by 3 bases and J by 5 bases, and 5 bases separated the two germline ends. The V gene's germline CDR1 is MGHRA and CDR2 YSYEKL. The CDR3 runs to 12 residues.

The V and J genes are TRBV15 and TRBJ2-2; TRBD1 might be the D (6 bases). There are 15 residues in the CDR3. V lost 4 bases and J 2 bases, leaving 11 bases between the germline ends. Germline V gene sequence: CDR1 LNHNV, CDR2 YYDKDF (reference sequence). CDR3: CATSTRDTNTGELFF. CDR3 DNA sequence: TGTGCCACCAGCACCCGGGACACCAACACCGGGGAGCTGTTTTTT.

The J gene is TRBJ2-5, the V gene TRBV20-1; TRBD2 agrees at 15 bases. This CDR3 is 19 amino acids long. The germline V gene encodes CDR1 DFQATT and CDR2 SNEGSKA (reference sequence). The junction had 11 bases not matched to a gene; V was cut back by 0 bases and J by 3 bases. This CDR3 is CSARDPAGTSGGPEETQYF. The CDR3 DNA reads TGCAGTGCTAGAGACCCCGCTGGGACTAGCGGGGGGCCCGAAGAGACCCAGTACTTC.

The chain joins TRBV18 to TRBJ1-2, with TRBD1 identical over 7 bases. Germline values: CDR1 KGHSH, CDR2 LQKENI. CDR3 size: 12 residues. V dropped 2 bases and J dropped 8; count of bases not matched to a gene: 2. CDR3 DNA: TGTGCCAGCTCACCAGGGACAGCGGGCTACACCTTC. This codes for CASSPGTAGYTF.

The CDR3 loop reads CASSLVAGGTYEQYF. The CDR3 DNA follows: TGCGCCAGCAGCTTGGTGGCAGGGGGAACCTACGAGCAGTACTTC. The chain joins TRBV5-1 to TRBJ2-7; 7 positions match TRBD1. The germline V gene encodes CDR1 SGHRS and CDR2 YFSETQ. The CDR3 spans 15 residues. Trimming took 0 bases from V and 2 from J; bases not matched to a gene: 5.

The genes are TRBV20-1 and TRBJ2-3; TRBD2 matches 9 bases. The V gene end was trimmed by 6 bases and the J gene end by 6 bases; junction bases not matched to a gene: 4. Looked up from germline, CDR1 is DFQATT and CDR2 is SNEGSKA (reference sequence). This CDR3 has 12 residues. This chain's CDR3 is CSAGLAGDTQYF. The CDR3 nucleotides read TGCAGTGCGGGACTAGCCGGGGATACGCAGTATTTT.

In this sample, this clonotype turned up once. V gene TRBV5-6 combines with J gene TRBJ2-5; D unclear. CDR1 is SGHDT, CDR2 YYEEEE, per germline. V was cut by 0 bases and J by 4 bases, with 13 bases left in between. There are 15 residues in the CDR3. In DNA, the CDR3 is TGTGCCAGCAGCTTGGCTATGGCAGGTAGAGAGACCCAGTACTTC. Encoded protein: CASSLAMAGRETQYF.

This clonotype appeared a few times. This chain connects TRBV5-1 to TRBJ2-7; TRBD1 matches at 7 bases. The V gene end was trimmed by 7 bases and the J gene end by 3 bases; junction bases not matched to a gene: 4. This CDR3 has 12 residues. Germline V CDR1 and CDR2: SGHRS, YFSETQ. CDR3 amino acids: CASARDSYEQYF. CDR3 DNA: TGCGCCAGCGCTCGGGACAGCTACGAGCAGTACTTC.

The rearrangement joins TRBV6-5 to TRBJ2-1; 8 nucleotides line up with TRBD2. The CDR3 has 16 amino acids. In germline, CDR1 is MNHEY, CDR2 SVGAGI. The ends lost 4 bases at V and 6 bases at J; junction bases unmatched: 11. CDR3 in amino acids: CASSSPRGGRGNEQFF. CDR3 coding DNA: TGTGCCAGCAGTTCGCCTCGGGGGGGCCGGGGCAATGAGCAGTTCTTC.

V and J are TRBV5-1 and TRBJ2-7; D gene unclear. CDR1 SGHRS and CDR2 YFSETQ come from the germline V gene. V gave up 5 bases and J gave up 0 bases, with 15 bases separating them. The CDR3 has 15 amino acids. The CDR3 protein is CASSSPHGSSYEQYF. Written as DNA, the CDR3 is TGCGCCAGCAGTTCACCCCACGGTAGCTCCTACGAGCAGTACTTC.

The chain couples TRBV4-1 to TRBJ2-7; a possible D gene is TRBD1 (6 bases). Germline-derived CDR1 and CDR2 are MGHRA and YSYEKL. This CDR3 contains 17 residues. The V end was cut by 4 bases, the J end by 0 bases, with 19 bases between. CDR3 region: CASSPLISDSFSYEQYF. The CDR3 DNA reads TGCGCCAGCAGCCCCTTAATATCGGACAGCTTCTCCTACGAGCAGTACTTC.

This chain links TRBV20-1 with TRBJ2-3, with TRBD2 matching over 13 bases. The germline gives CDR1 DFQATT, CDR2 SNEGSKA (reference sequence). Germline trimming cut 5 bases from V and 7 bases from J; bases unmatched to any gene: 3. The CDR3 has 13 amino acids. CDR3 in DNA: TGCAGTGCTGGGACTAGCGGGGTGTATACGCAGTATTTT. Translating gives CSAGTSGVYTQYF.

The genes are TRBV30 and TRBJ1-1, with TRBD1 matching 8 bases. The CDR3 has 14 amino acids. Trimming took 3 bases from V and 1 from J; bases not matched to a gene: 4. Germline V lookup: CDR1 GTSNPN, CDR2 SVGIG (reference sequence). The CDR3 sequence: CAWSPGTGNTEAFF. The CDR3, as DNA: TGTGCCTGGAGCCCCGGGACAGGGAACACTGAAGCTTTCTTT.

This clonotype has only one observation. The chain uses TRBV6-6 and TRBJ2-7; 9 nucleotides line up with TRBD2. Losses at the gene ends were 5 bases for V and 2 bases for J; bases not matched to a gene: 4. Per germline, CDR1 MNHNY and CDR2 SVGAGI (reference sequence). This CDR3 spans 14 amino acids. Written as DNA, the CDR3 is TGTGCCAGCAGTAGCGGGGGGCCTACCTACGAGCAGTACTTC. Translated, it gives CASSSGGPTYEQYF.

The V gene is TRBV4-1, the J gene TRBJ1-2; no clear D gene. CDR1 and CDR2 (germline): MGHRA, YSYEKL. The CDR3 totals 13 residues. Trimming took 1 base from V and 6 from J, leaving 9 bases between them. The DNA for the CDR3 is TGCGCCAGCAGCCAAGTCCGGCAGGATGGCTACACCTTC. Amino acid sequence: CASSQVRQDGYTF.

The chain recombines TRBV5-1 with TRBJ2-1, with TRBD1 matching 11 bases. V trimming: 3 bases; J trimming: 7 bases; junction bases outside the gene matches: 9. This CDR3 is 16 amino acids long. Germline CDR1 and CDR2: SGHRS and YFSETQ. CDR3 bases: TGCGCCAGCAGCTCCTACGGACAGGGGGCGGGTAATGAGCAGTTCTTC. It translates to CASSSYGQGAGNEQFF. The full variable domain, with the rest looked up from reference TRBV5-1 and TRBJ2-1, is KAGVTQTPRYLIKTRGQQVTLSCSPISGHRSVSWYQQTPGQGLQFLFEYFSETQRNKGNFPGRFSGRQFSNSRSEMNVSTLELGDSALYLCASSSYGQGAGNEQFFGPGTRLTVL.

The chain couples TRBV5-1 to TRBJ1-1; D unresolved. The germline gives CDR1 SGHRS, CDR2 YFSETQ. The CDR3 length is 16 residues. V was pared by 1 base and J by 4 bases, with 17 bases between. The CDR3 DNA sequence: TGCGCCAGCAGCTTGAGGTGGACCGAGGGCGGCACTGAAGCTTTCTTT. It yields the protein CASSLRWTEGGTEAFF.